This T cell receptor beta chain originates from a study of breast tumors, draining lymph nodes, adjacent tissues. General study points: Luminal-like breast cancer showed significantly greater tumor-nontumor repertoire similarity than basal-like breast cancer did. Tumor repertoires ranked between lymph nodes and nontumor tissue in diversity, with V and J gene preferences. Most tumor T cells seemingly derive from lymph node, then expand in tumor.

CDR3 length: 14 amino acids. Germline CDR1 LGHNA, CDR2 YSLEER. V lost 0 bases and J lost 2, with 6 bases in between. TCRdb re-derived calls from the multiplex PCR reads in MiXCR, one entry per CDR3 protein. The profile shows roughly 80,000 distinct CDR3 sequences, roughly 19% of them singletons. This clonotype showed up many times. The antigen is not known. Samples came from axillary lymph nodes draining the breast cancer. The sequence derives from a female donor with breast cancer. Some clones in this sample may be carry-over from other donors' samples. V is TRBV4-3 and J is TRBJ2-3; D unclear. Sample: axillary lymph node tissue. The CDR3 is CASSQEWLTDTQYF. The CDR3 nucleotides are TGCGCCAGCAGCCAAGAGTGGCTCACAGATACGCAGTATTTT.